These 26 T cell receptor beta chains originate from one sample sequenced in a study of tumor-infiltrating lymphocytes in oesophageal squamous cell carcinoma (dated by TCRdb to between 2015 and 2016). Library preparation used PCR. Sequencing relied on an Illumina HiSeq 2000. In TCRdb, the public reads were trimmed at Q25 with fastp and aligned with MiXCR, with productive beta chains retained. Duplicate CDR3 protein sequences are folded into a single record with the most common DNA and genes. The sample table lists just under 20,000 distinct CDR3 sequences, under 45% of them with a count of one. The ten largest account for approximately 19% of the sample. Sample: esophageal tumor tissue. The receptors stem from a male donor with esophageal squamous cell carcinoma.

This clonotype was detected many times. The CDR3 region has the DNA TGTGCCAGCAGTGAAGCCCAGGGGTTAAACATTCAGTACTTC. Translation: CASSEAQGLNIQYF. V usage is TRBV2 and J usage is TRBJ2-4; a weak D match, TRBD1 (6 bases). Looked up from germline, CDR1 is SNHLY and CDR2 is FYNNEI. Trimming removed 0 bases at V and 6 bases at J, with 9 bases between. The CDR3 covers 14 residues. Variable domain in full (rest from reference TRBV2 and TRBJ2-4): EPEVTQTPSHQVTQMGQEVILRCVPISNHLYFYWYRQILGQKVEFLVSFYNNEISEKSEIFDDQFSVERPDGSNFTLKIRSTKLEDSAMYFCASSEAQGLNIQYFGAGTRLSVL.

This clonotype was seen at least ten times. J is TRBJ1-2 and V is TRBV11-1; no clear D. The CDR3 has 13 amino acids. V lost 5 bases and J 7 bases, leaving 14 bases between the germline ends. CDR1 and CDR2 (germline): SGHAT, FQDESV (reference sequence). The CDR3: CASSLYPESGYTF. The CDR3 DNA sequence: TGTGCCAGCAGCCTATACCCTGAGAGTGGCTACACCTTC.

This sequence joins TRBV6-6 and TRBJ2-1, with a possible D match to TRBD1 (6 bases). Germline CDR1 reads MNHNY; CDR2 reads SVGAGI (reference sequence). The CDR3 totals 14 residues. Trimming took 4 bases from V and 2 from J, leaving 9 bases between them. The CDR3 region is CASSSGDAYNEQFF. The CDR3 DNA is TGTGCCAGCAGTTCAGGGGACGCCTACAATGAGCAGTTCTTC.

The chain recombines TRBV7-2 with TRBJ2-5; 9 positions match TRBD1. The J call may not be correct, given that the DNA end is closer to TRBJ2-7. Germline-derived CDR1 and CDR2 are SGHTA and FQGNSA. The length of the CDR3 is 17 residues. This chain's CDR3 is CASSLEPGTGFSYEQYF. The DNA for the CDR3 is TGTGCCAGCAGCTTAGAACCGGGGACAGGGTTCTCCTACGAGCAGTACTTC.

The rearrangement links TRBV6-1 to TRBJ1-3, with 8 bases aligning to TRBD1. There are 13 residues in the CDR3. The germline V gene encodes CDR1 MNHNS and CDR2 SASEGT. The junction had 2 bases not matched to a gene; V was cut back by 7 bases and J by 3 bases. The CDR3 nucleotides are TGTGCCAGCAAACAGGGGGGTGGAAACACCATATATTTT. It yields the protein CASKQGGGNTIYF.

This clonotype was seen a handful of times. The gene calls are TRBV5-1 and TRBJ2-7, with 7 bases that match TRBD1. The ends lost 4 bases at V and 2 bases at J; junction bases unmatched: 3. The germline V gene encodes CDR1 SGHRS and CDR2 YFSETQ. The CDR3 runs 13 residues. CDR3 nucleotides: TGCGCCAGCAGCCAACAGGGGCCCTACGAGCAGTACTTC. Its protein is CASSQQGPYEQYF. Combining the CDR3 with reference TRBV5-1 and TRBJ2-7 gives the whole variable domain KAGVTQTPRYLIKTRGQQVTLSCSPISGHRSVSWYQQTPGQGLQFLFEYFSETQRNKGNFPGRFSGRQFSNSRSEMNVSTLELGDSALYLCASSQQGPYEQYFGPGTRLTVT.

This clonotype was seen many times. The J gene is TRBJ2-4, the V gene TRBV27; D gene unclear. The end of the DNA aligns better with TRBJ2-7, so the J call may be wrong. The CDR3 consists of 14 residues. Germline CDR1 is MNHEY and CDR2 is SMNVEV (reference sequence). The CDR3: CASSQTWNSYEQYF. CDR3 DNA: TGTGCCAGCAGTCAAACTTGGAACTCCTACGAGCAGTACTTC.

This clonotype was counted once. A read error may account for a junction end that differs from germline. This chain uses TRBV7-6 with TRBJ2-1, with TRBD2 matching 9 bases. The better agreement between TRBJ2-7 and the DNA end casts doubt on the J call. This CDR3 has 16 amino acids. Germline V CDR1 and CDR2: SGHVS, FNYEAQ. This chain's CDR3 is CASSPIGLAPNNEQYF. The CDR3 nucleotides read TGTGCTAGCAGTCCGATCGGACTAGCGCCTAACAATGAGCAGTACTTC.

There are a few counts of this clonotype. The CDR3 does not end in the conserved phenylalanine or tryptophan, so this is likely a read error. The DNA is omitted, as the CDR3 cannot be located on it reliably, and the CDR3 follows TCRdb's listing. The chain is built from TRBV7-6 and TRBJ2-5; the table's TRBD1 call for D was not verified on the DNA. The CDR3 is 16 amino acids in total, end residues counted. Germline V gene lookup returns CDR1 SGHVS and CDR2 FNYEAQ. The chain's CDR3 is CASSISGTAYGYTFGS.

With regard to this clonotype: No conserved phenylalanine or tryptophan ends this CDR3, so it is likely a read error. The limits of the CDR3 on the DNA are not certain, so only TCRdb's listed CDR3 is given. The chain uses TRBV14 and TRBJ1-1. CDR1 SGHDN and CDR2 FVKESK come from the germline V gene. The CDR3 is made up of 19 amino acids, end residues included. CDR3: CASSQERQGRDPTSSTSGQ.

The CDR3 reads CASSPPPGLSGTQYF. DNA of the CDR3: TGTGCCAGCTCACCGCCGCCTGGTTTATCGGGGACCCAGTACTTC. The J gene is TRBJ2-1, the V gene TRBV18; D gene ambiguous. Gene TRBJ2-5 matches the end of the DNA better, so the J call may be wrong. The CDR3 extends over 15 amino acids. CDR1 and CDR2 (germline): KGHSH, LQKENI.

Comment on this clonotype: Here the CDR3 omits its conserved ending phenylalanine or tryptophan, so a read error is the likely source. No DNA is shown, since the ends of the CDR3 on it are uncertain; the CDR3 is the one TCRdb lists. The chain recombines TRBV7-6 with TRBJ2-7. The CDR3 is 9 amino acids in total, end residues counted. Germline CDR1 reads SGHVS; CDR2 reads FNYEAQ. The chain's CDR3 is CASSPVPIL.

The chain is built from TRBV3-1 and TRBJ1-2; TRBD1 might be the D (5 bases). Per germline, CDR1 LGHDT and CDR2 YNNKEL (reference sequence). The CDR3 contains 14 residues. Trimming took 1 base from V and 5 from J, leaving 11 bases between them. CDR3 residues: CASSQGAGQYGYTF. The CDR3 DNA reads TGTGCCAGCAGCCAAGGGGCAGGACAATATGGCTACACCTTC.

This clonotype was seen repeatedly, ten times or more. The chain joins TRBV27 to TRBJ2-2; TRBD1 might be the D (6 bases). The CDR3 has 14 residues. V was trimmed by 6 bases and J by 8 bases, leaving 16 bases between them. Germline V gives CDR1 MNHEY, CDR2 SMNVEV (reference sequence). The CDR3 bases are TGTGCCAGCAGGGGGGCCTCCATTGGGGGGGAGCTGTTTTTT. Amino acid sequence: CASRGASIGGELFF.

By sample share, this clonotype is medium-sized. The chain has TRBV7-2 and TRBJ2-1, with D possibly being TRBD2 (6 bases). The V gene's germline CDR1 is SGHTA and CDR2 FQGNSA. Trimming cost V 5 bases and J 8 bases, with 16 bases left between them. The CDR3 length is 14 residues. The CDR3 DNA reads TGTGCCAGCAGCCTGGGGGGACCCTCCGATGAGCAGTTCTTC. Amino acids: CASSLGGPSDEQFF. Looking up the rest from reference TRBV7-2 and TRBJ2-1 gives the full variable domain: GAGVSQSPSNKVTEKGKDVELRCDPISGHTALYWYRQSLGQGLEFLIYFQGNSAPDKSGLPSDRFSAERTGGSVSTLTIQRTQQEDSAVYLCASSLGGPSDEQFFGPGTRLTVL.

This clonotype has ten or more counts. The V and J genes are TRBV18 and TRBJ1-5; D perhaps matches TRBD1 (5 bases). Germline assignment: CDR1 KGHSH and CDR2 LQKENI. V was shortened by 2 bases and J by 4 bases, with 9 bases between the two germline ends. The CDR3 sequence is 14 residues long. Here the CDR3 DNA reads TGTGCCAGCTCACCATATGGGGGAAATCAGCCCCAGCATTTT. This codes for CASSPYGGNQPQHF. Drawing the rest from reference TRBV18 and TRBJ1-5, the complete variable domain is NAGVMQNPRHLVRRRGQEARLRCSPMKGHSHVYWYRQLPEEGLKFMVYLQKENIIDESGMPKERFSAEFPKEGPSILRIQQVVRGDSAAYFCASSPYGGNQPQHFGDGTRLSIL.

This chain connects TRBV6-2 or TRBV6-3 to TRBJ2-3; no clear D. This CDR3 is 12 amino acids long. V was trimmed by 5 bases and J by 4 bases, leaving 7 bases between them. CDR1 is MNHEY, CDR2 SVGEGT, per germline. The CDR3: CASSEYSDTQYF. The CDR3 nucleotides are TGTGCCAGCAGTGAATACTCAGATACGCAGTATTTT.

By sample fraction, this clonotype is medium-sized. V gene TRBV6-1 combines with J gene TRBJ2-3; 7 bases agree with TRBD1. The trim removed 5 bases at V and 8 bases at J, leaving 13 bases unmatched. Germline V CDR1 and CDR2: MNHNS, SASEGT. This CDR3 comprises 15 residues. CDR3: CASSFRDRRAGTQYF. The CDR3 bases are TGTGCCAGCAGTTTCCGGGACAGACGGGCCGGTACGCAGTATTTT.

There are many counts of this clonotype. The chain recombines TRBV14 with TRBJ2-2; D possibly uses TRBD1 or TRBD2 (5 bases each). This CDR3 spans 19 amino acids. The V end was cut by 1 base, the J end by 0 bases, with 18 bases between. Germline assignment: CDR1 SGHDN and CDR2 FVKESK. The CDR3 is CASSQVRDEGRANTGELFF. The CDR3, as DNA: TGTGCCAGCAGCCAAGTAAGGGATGAGGGGCGAGCGAACACCGGGGAGCTGTTTTTT.

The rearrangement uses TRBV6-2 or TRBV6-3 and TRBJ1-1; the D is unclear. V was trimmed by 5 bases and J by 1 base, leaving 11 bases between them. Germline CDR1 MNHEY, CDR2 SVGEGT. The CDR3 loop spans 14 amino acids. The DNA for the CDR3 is TGTGCCAGCAGTCCGAGTAGAGGGAACACTGAAGCTTTCTTT. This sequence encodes CASSPSRGNTEAFF.

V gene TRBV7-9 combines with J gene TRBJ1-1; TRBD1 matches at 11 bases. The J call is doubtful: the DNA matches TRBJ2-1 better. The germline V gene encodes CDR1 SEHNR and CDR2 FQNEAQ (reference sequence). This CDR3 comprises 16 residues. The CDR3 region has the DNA TGTGCCAGCAGCTTAGCCTCGGACAGGGGGCGGGGTGAGCAGTTCTTC. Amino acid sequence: CASSLASDRGRGEQFF.

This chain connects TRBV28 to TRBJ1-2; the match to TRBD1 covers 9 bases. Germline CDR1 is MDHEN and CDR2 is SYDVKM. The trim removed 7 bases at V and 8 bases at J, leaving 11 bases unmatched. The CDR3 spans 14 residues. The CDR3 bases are TGTGCCAGCACCCTGGGACAGGGAAGAGACGGCTACACCTTC. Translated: CASTLGQGRDGYTF.

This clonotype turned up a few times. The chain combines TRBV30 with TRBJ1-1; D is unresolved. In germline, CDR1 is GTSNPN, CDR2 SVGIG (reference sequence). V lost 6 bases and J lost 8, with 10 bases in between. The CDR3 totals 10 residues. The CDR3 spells CACSRIEAFF. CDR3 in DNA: TGTGCCTGTTCGCGAATAGAAGCTTTCTTT.

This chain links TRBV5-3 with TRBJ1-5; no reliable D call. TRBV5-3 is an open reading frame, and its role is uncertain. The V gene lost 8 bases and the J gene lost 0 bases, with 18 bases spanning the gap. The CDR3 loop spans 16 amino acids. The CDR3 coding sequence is TGTGCCAGCAGCCTCTCCCGGTGGTCTAGCAATCAGCCCCAGCATTTT. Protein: CASSLSRWSSNQPQHF.

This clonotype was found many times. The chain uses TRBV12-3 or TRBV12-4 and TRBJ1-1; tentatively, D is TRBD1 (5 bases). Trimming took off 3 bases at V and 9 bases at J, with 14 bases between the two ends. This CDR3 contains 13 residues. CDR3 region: CASSFGRTDKAFF. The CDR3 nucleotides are TGTGCCAGCAGTTTTGGGAGGACGGACAAAGCTTTCTTT.

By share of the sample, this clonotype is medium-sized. The CDR3 loop is CASSSTAGGLSETQYF. The DNA of the CDR3 is TGTGCCAGCAGCTCCACAGCGGGGGGGCTCTCTGAGACCCAGTACTTC. The V call is TRBV7-2, the J call TRBJ2-5; 10 bases map to TRBD2. Germline lookup yields CDR1 SGHTA and CDR2 FQGNSA. CDR3 length equals 16 residues. Trimming took 4 bases from V and 5 from J; bases not matched to a gene: 10.